The T cell receptor beta chain described here comes from a study of glioma-infiltrating T cells after dendritic cell vaccination. General study findings and limits: Estimated pretreatment TIL content predicted outcome after dendritic cell vaccination. Survival was not directly related to TCR clonality in these patients.

J gave up 8 bases and V 4 bases, and 1 base lay outside the gene matches. Germline V CDR1 and CDR2: SGHKS, YYEKEE (reference sequence). The CDR3 length is 13 residues. All glioblastoma patients lacked an isocitrate dehydrogenase mutation. The protocol was immunoSEQ multiplex PCR, while the TCRdb copy is restricted to in-frame clones and leaves out a portion. This sample has approximately 48,000 clones; approximately 83% occur once, and the top ten carry about an eighth. A single count supports this clone. What it binds is not known. J is TRBJ2-1 and V is TRBV5-5; 12 nucleotides agree with TRBD1. The material sequenced was blood, taken before dendritic cell vaccination. The receptor comes from a human donor with glioblastoma. CDR3 region: CASSGTGGYEQFF. For the CDR3, the DNA is TGTGCCAGCAGCGGGACAGGGGGCTATGAGCAGTTCTTC. Based on the CDR3 plus reference TRBV5-5 and TRBJ2-1, the full variable domain is DAGVTQSPTHLIKTRGQQVTLRCSPISGHKSVSWYQQVLGQGPQFIFQYYEKEERGRGNFPDRFSARQFPNYSSELNVNALLLGDSALYLCASSGTGGYEQFFGPGTRLTVL.